This record looks at one T cell receptor (beta chain) sequence and its context. As handled by the study authors: Estimates of nucleated cell counts were drawn from the amplification of reference gene primers. Measured with immunoSEQ multiplex PCR; TCRdb has only the in-frame clones, and not every one. That table furnishes V, J and clone size, whereas the DNA furnished D and trimming. The sample records 140,000 to 150,000 clones, around 90% being singletons. Germline lookup yields CDR1 SNHLY and CDR2 FYNNEI. The V gene end was trimmed by 5 bases and the J gene end by 7 bases; junction bases not matched to a gene: 9. There are 15 residues in the CDR3. The sample is drawn from a study of blood T cell repertoires in COVID-19. Looking at the study overall: Material from acute and convalescent COVID-19 was sourced from the United States, Italy and Spain. T cells, B-cell-depleted T cells, or PBMCs provided the cDNA or gDNA that served as material.

V is TRBV2 and J is TRBJ1-2, with 11 bases lining up with TRBD1. This clonotype originated in a human donor in a cohort sampled during active COVID-19. Material: peripheral blood. For the CDR3, the DNA is TGTGCCAGCAGTCAAATCGGACAGGGGGCGGCTGGCTACACCTTC. Residues: CASSQIGQGAAGYTF.